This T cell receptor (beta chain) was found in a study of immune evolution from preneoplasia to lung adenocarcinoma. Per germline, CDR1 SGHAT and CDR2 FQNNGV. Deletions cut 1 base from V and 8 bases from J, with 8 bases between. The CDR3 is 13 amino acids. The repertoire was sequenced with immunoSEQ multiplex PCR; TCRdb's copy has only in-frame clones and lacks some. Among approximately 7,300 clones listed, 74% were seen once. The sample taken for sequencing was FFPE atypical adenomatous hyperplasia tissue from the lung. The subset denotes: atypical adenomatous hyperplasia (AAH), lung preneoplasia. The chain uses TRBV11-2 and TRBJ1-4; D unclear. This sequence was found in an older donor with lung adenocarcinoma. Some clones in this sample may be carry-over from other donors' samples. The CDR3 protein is CASSLVDGEKLFF. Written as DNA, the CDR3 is TGTGCCAGCAGCTTAGTGGACGGAGAAAAACTGTTTTTT.